Shown below are 16 T cell receptor beta chains from a single sample sequenced in a study of CD8 T cells in ankylosing spondylitis. For these receptors, no antigen is known. Study results and caveats: A motif in TCR beta, a set of 8 or 9 highly homologous variants, appeared characteristic of ankylosing spondylitis blood.

One entry per CDR3 protein, called by TCRdb with MiXCR from the 5' RACE reads. The sample has roughly 700,000 distinct CDR3 sequences, roughly 20% seen once. Specimen: blood, either unsorted or a sorted T cell fraction (not recorded which). These receptors all come from a male donor with ankylosing spondylitis.

This chain uses TRBV9 with TRBJ2-1, with 12 bases matching TRBD2. V shed 4 bases, J shed 9 bases, and the junction held 5 bases outside the gene matches. The CDR3 has 14 residues. Per germline, CDR1 SGDLS and CDR2 YYNGEE. This CDR3 is CASSSRTSGAEQFF. In nucleotides, the CDR3 is TGTGCCAGCAGCTCACGGACTAGCGGGGCTGAGCAGTTCTTC.

The chain joins TRBV20-1 to TRBJ1-1; no firm D call. The germline V and J ends were trimmed by 6 bases and 3 bases, with 11 bases remaining between them. Germline V gene data show CDR1 as DFQATT and CDR2 as SNEGSKA (reference sequence). The CDR3 has 12 residues. CDR3: CSAQRGDTEAFF. In DNA form, the CDR3 reads TGCAGTGCGCAGCGCGGGGACACTGAAGCTTTCTTT.

The V call is TRBV7-8, the J call TRBJ1-1, with D hard to call. The CDR3 runs 15 residues. Between the trimmed V and J ends, which lost 4 bases and 3 bases, there was a span of 15 bases. Germline CDR1 and CDR2: SGHVS and FQNEAQ. CDR3 sequence reads: CASSSFPRRDTEAFF. DNA of the CDR3: TGTGCCAGCAGCTCGTTCCCCCGGAGGGACACTGAAGCTTTCTTT.

This clonotype has only a few counts. The J gene is TRBJ2-1, the V gene TRBV7-3; perhaps D is TRBD1 or TRBD2 (7 bases each). Germline V gene lookup returns CDR1 SGHTA and CDR2 FQGTGA. Trimming removed 5 bases at V and 1 base at J, with 15 bases between. This CDR3 is 16 amino acids long. In nucleotides, the CDR3 is TGTGCCAGCAGCCCTCGCCAGGGGGGGTCCTACAATGAGCAGTTCTTC. Protein sequence: CASSPRQGGSYNEQFF.

This clonotype was counted many times. The CDR3 DNA is TGTGCCAGCAGTGATCGGGGGTGGGGGGGCAATCAGCCCCAGCATTTT. Residues: CASSDRGWGGNQPQHF. J is TRBJ1-5 and V is TRBV2; tentatively, D is TRBD1 (5 bases). CDR1 and CDR2 from the germline V gene are SNHLY and FYNNEI. This CDR3 is built from 16 residues. Trimming pared 3 bases from V and 2 bases from J, leaving 14 bases between.

This clonotype was detected only a few times. The J gene is TRBJ2-1, the V gene TRBV29-1, with 10 nucleotides matching TRBD2. CDR1 is SQVTM and CDR2 is ANQGSEA in the germline V gene. CDR3 length: 14 residues. V gave up 6 bases and J gave up 9 bases; unmatched junction bases: 11. The CDR3 DNA follows: TGCAGCGTACCCCTAGCGGGAGTGATGAGTGAGCAGTTCTTC. Its protein is CSVPLAGVMSEQFF.

This clonotype has only a few counts. The V and J genes are TRBV5-5 and TRBJ2-2; possible D gene TRBD1, 6 bases. Germline assignment: CDR1 SGHKS and CDR2 YYEKEE (reference sequence). There are 15 residues in the CDR3. V lost 0 bases and J lost 5, with 11 bases in between. CDR3: CASSLVQGITGELFF. The CDR3 nucleotides read TGTGCCAGCAGCTTGGTGCAGGGGATAACCGGGGAGCTGTTTTTT. Looking up the rest from reference TRBV5-5 and TRBJ2-2 gives the full variable domain: DAGVTQSPTHLIKTRGQQVTLRCSPISGHKSVSWYQQVLGQGPQFIFQYYEKEERGRGNFPDRFSARQFPNYSSELNVNALLLGDSALYLCASSLVQGITGELFFGEGSRLTVL.

The chain joins TRBV2 to TRBJ1-2; D is ambiguous. CDR3 length equals 12 residues. The ends were cut back, 7 bases at V and 4 bases at J, with 10 bases in the middle. Germline V gives CDR1 SNHLY, CDR2 FYNNEI. CDR3 sequence (DNA): TGTGCCAGCACCGGACGGAGCTATGGCTACACCTTC. Translated, it gives CASTGRSYGYTF.

The chain employs TRBV14 and TRBJ2-1; TRBD1 agrees at 9 bases. With V trimmed by 5 bases and J by 9 bases, 14 bases remained unmatched. There are 16 residues in the CDR3. Looked up from germline, CDR1 is SGHDN and CDR2 is FVKESK. CDR3 bases: TGTGCCAGCAGCTCTGACAGGGGGACTTTTTATGTTGAGCAGTTCTTC. Residues: CASSSDRGTFYVEQFF.

This rearrangement joins TRBV12-3 or TRBV12-4 to TRBJ2-7; TRBD2 matches at 8 bases. This CDR3 has 15 amino acids. V lost 3 bases and J lost 2; bases outside the gene matches: 6. The CDR3 coding sequence is TGTGCCAGCAGTTTGGGACTAGGCGGAACCTACGAGCAGTACTTC. This gives the protein CASSLGLGGTYEQYF.

This chain joins TRBV20-1 and TRBJ1-5; tentative D call: TRBD1 (6 bases). Between the trimmed V and J ends, which lost 1 base and 6 bases, there was a span of 10 bases. The length of the CDR3 is 13 residues. CDR1 and CDR2 from the germline V gene are DFQATT and SNEGSKA (reference sequence). For the CDR3, the DNA is TGCAGTGCTAGAGGGCCACAGGGTCAGCCCCAGCATTTT. It is translated as CSARGPQGQPQHF.

The rearrangement joins TRBV11-2 to TRBJ2-3; a weak D match, TRBD2 (7 bases). V dropped 4 bases and J dropped 6 bases, with 20 bases sitting between them. Per germline, CDR1 SGHAT and CDR2 FQNNGV. This CDR3 spans 16 amino acids. CDR3 in DNA: TGTGCCAGCAGCTCCTTAACGCGGGGGCGCTGGGATACGCAGTATTTT. It specifies CASSSLTRGRWDTQYF. Together with reference TRBV11-2 and TRBJ2-3, the CDR3 gives the full variable domain: EAGVAQSPRYKIIEKRQSVAFWCNPISGHATLYWYQQILGQGPKLLIQFQNNGVVDDSQLPKDRFSAERLKGVDSTLKIQPAKLEDSAVYLCASSSLTRGRWDTQYFGPGTRLTVL.

The chain couples TRBV5-1 to TRBJ2-7; 7 bases line up with TRBD1. Germline-derived CDR1 and CDR2 are SGHRS and YFSETQ. The V and J ends lost 3 bases and 6 bases, in that order; junction bases with no gene match: 6. The CDR3 is 13 residues long. CDR3: CASSWTGVGEQYF. DNA of the CDR3: TGCGCCAGCAGCTGGACAGGAGTAGGCGAGCAGTACTTC.

The chain employs TRBV5-1 and TRBJ2-1; either TRBD1 or TRBD2 may fit D (5 bases each). Germline CDR1 is SGHRS and CDR2 is YFSETQ. The CDR3 is 17 amino acids. With 0 bases removed from V and 2 bases from J, the gap between germline ends came to 15 bases. The CDR3 reads CASSLVLSRGPYNEQFF. CDR3 sequence (DNA): TGCGCCAGCAGCTTGGTGTTGAGTAGGGGACCCTACAATGAGCAGTTCTTC.

The V gene is TRBV20-1, the J gene TRBJ1-2; perhaps TRBD1 as D (6 bases). Germline V gene sequence: CDR1 DFQATT, CDR2 SNEGSKA (reference sequence). Trimming took off 3 bases at V and 4 bases at J, with 18 bases between the two ends. This CDR3 is built from 15 residues. CDR3 nucleotides: TGCAGTGCTAGCGTGGGGGCCGGTTCCGGCTATGGCTACACCTTC. Protein sequence: CSASVGAGSGYGYTF.

This clonotype was detected only a few times. V gene TRBV5-1 combines with J gene TRBJ2-2; 12 positions agree with TRBD2. Germline V gives CDR1 SGHRS, CDR2 YFSETQ. This CDR3 is 15 amino acids long. With 4 bases clipped from V and 4 bases from J, the junction kept 2 bases outside the gene matches. CDR3 loop: CASSMTSGGTGELFF. The CDR3 DNA reads TGCGCCAGCAGCATGACTAGCGGGGGCACCGGGGAGCTGTTTTTT.